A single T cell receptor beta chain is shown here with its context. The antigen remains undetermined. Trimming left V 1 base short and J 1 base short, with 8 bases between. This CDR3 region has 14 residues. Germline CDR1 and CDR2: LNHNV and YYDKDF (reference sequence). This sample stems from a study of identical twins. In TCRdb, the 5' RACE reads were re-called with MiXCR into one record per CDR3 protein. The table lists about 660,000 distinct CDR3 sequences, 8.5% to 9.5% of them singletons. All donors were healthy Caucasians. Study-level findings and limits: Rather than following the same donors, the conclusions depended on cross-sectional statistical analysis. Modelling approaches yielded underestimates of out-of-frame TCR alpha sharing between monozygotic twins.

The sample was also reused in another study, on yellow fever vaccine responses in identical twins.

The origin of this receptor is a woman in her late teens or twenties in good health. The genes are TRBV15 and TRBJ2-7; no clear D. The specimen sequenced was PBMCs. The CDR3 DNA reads TGTGCCACCAGCAGAGTGCCTAGATCCTACGAGCAGTACTTC. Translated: CATSRVPRSYEQYF.